What follows describes a single T cell receptor (beta chain). What it binds is unknown. One end of the junction is discordant with germline, which a read error may explain. This sample was included in a study of tumor and adjacent non-tumor tissue in lung cancer. Study-level background: Each sample yielded millions of productive TCRbeta reads on average.

Study conclusions and caveats: Significantly higher TCR diversity was found in tumor than normal lung.

Germline V lookup: CDR1 MGHRA, CDR2 YSYEKL. The CDR3 has 16 amino acids. Three rounds of nested PCR, following a modified ARM-PCR protocol, produced the TCRbeta library. TCRdb recomputed calls from the multiplex PCR reads with MiXCR, one row per CDR3 protein. The repertoire holds under 100,000 distinct CDR3 sequences, roughly 62% seen once, with roughly 15% in the top ten. RNA was extracted from bulk tissue without any cell sorting. Sequencing used lung tumor tissue. The chain carries TRBV4-1 and TRBJ2-1; 9 bases are a match to TRBD2. The TCR originated in a man aged 65-85 years with non-small cell lung cancer. This CDR3 reads CASSQEEREEANKQFF. CDR3 nucleotide sequence: TGCGCCAGCAGCCAAGAGGAGCGGGAGGAGGCCAATAAGCAATTCTTC.